This TCR beta chain was captured in a study of blood T cell repertoires in COVID-19. Across the study: Researchers got acute and convalescent COVID-19 samples from the United States, Italy and Spain. T cells, B-cell-depleted T cells, or PBMCs supplied cDNA or gDNA.

CDR3 length equals 15 residues. Trimming removed 6 bases from V and 2 bases from J; junction bases left unmatched: 8. Germline assignment: CDR1 SGHVS and CDR2 FQNEAQ. This clone occurred once. Authors' analysis steps: Amplification from reference gene primers served as the basis for estimated nucleated cell counts. Sequenced by immunoSEQ multiplex PCR; TCRdb stores in-frame clones only, minus some. V, J and clone size are those of that table, while D and trimming were read from the DNA. Of roughly 120,000 clones listed, about 94% are singletons. Sequenced input: peripheral blood. This TCR was recovered from a man in his forties or fifties with COVID-19, enrolled during active disease. V gene TRBV7-8 combines with J gene TRBJ2-7; 9 bases are shared with TRBD1. Written as DNA, the CDR3 is TGTGCCAGCAGGCAGGGGACAGGGCTGACCTACGAGCAGTACTTC. The encoded protein is CASRQGTGLTYEQYF.